The 15 T cell receptor beta chains given below trace back to one sample, sequenced in a study of beta chain features in type 1 diabetes. Whole-study findings and limits: Moderate yet significant TCRB CDR3 shortening was seen in Type 1 diabetes patients in all four CD4+ subsets.

Their antigen targets remain unknown. Expressed TCRB transcripts were sequenced after all isolated RNA was converted to cDNA. Profiling relied on immunoSEQ multiplex PCR, and the TCRdb table lists in-frame clones only, not all of them. The sample shows 400,000 or so clones, around 12% of them seen only once. Input material: naive CD4+ T cells from blood. The receptors stem from a woman aged 18-30 years with type 1 diabetes.

V is TRBV6-5 and J is TRBJ1-2, with a tentative D call TRBD1 (5 bases). The V end was cut by 5 bases, the J end by 4 bases, with 11 bases between. This CDR3 region has 13 residues. Per the germline V gene, CDR1 is MNHEY and CDR2 is SVGAGI. CDR3 loop: CASSVDRTYGYTF. The CDR3 coding sequence is TGTGCCAGCAGTGTCGACAGAACCTATGGCTACACCTTC.

The rearrangement links TRBV28 to TRBJ2-7, with TRBD2 matching 9 bases. V lost 1 base to trimming and J lost 0 bases; unmatched junction nucleotides: 4. The CDR3 runs to 16 residues. Germline loops: CDR1 MDHEN, CDR2 SYDVKM. In DNA form, the CDR3 reads TGTGCCAGCAGTTTATTCGCTAGCGGGGACTCCTACGAGCAGTACTTC. It yields the protein CASSLFASGDSYEQYF.

This clone was counted between two and nine times. This chain uses TRBV28 with TRBJ2-7, with 7 bases matching TRBD2. J gave up 5 bases and V 3 bases, and 1 base lay outside the gene matches. In germline, CDR1 is MDHEN, CDR2 SYDVKM. CDR3 length: 12 amino acids. The CDR3 reads CASSFGGDEQYF. The CDR3 DNA is TGTGCCAGCAGTTTTGGGGGGGACGAGCAGTACTTC. The full variable domain, in which reference TRBV28 and TRBJ2-7 provide the parts outside the CDR3, is DVKVTQSSRYLVKRTGEKVFLECVQDMDHENMFWYRQDPGLGLRLIYFSYDVKMKEKGDIPEGYSVSREKKERFSLILESASTNQTSMYLCASSFGGDEQYFGPGTRLTVT.

Only a few counts were recorded for this clone. The chain is built from TRBV9 and TRBJ1-1; 9 bases fit TRBD1. The CDR3 runs to 16 residues. V was clipped by 0 bases and J by 2 bases; unmatched bases: 5. CDR1 is SGDLS, CDR2 YYNGEE, per germline. The CDR3 sequence: CASSVATGGRNTEAFF. The CDR3, as DNA: TGTGCCAGCAGCGTAGCTACAGGGGGCAGAAACACTGAAGCTTTCTTT.

This clone has a handful of counts. The genes are TRBV11-2 and TRBJ2-7; D perhaps matches TRBD1 (6 bases). Trimming pared 1 base from V and 0 bases from J, leaving 19 bases between. The CDR3 is made up of 18 amino acids. Germline assignment: CDR1 SGHAT and CDR2 FQNNGV. The CDR3 loop reads CASSLAPQTGTRSYEQYF. The CDR3 bases are TGTGCCAGCAGCTTAGCTCCACAAACAGGGACACGCTCCTACGAGCAGTACTTC.

The table lists this clone with a few counts. This sequence joins TRBV2 and TRBJ2-2; no clear D. This CDR3 is built from 15 residues. V lost 5 bases to trimming and J lost 1 base, with 11 bases between them. The V gene's germline CDR1 is SNHLY and CDR2 FYNNEI. In DNA form, the CDR3 reads TGTGCCAGCAGTCGTAGGAGTGGGAACACCGGGGAGCTGTTTTTT. Translation gives CASSRRSGNTGELFF.

The V and J genes are TRBV5-4 and TRBJ2-7, with 8 bases matching TRBD2. The germline gives CDR1 SGHNT, CDR2 YYREEE (reference sequence). J was trimmed by 6 bases and V by 8 bases; bases with no gene match: 10. The CDR3 totals 13 residues. The CDR3: CASTEGLVGEQYF. The CDR3 DNA follows: TGTGCCAGTACGGAGGGACTAGTTGGCGAGCAGTACTTC.

The rearrangement links TRBV6-5 to TRBJ2-1; D perhaps matches TRBD2 (5 bases). Between the trimmed V and J ends, which lost 7 bases and 3 bases, there was a span of 7 bases. In germline, CDR1 is MNHEY, CDR2 SVGAGI. The CDR3 is 12 residues long. As DNA, the CDR3 is TGTGCCAGCAACGGAGGCTACAATGAGCAGTTCTTC. It codes for CASNGGYNEQFF.

This clone turned up a few times. The genes are TRBV30 and TRBJ2-5; 10 bases map to TRBD1. The CDR3 contains 16 residues. Per the germline V gene, CDR1 is GTSNPN and CDR2 is SVGIG (reference sequence). V shed 3 bases and J 5 bases; nucleotides not matched to a gene: 12. For the CDR3, the DNA is TGTGCCTGGAGCCCCCGGCCGGGACAGGGGCCGGAGACCCAGTACTTC. It is translated as CAWSPRPGQGPETQYF.

The table lists this clone with a few counts. The gene calls are TRBV2 and TRBJ2-3; tentatively, D is TRBD1 (6 bases). This CDR3 spans 14 amino acids. V lost 5 bases to trimming and J lost 2 bases, with 11 bases between them. The germline CDR1 and CDR2 sequences are SNHLY and FYNNEI. The CDR3 nucleotides are TGTGCCAGCAGTCGGGGACATTCCACAGATACGCAGTATTTT. Protein: CASSRGHSTDTQYF.

This clone was picked up a small number of times. This chain joins TRBV18 and TRBJ2-5; D is perhaps TRBD2 (6 bases). Trimming removed 5 bases at V and 1 base at J, with 23 bases between. Germline CDR1 and CDR2: KGHSH and LQKENI. The CDR3 has 18 residues. CDR3 bases: TGTGCCAGCTCAGCGCTCATCTCGCGGGGCGAGGGCCAAGAGACCCAGTACTTC. Its translation: CASSALISRGEGQETQYF. Using reference TRBV18 and TRBJ2-5 for the parts outside the CDR3, the full variable domain is NAGVMQNPRHLVRRRGQEARLRCSPMKGHSHVYWYRQLPEEGLKFMVYLQKENIIDESGMPKERFSAEFPKEGPSILRIQQVVRGDSAAYFCASSALISRGEGQETQYFGPGTRLLVL.

The chain recombines TRBV9 with TRBJ1-2; perhaps TRBD1 as D (5 bases). Germline CDR1 reads SGDLS; CDR2 reads YYNGEE. Trimming left V 4 bases short and J 2 bases short, with 15 bases between. The CDR3 covers 15 residues. CDR3: CASSWGEDTNYGYTF. The CDR3 nucleotides read TGTGCCAGCAGCTGGGGGGAGGATACGAACTATGGCTACACCTTC.

In its sample, this clone was seen a few times. J is TRBJ1-1 and V is TRBV30, with 10 bases matching TRBD1. There are 14 residues in the CDR3. With 1 base clipped from V and 8 bases from J, the junction kept 7 bases outside the gene matches. The germline V gene encodes CDR1 GTSNPN and CDR2 SVGIG (reference sequence). CDR3 residues: CAWSAPGQGMEAFF. CDR3 nucleotides: TGTGCCTGGAGTGCTCCGGGACAGGGGATGGAAGCTTTCTTT.

The chain couples TRBV6-5 to TRBJ1-6, with D possibly matching TRBD1 (6 bases). V was pared by 4 bases and J by 8 bases, with 12 bases between. Germline values: CDR1 MNHEY, CDR2 SVGAGI. The CDR3 has 14 amino acids. The CDR3, as DNA: TGTGCCAGCAGTTCTCGGGGGGCAGATTCACCCCTCCACTTT. This translates into CASSSRGADSPLHF.

The chain joins TRBV28 to TRBJ2-1; a possible D gene is TRBD1 (5 bases). CDR1 and CDR2 from the germline V gene are MDHEN and SYDVKM. There are 13 residues in the CDR3. V shed 7 bases and J shed 4 bases, with 11 bases lying between them. The CDR3 DNA reads TGTGCCAGCACCTCAGACAGATACAATGAGCAGTTCTTC. It translates to CASTSDRYNEQFF.